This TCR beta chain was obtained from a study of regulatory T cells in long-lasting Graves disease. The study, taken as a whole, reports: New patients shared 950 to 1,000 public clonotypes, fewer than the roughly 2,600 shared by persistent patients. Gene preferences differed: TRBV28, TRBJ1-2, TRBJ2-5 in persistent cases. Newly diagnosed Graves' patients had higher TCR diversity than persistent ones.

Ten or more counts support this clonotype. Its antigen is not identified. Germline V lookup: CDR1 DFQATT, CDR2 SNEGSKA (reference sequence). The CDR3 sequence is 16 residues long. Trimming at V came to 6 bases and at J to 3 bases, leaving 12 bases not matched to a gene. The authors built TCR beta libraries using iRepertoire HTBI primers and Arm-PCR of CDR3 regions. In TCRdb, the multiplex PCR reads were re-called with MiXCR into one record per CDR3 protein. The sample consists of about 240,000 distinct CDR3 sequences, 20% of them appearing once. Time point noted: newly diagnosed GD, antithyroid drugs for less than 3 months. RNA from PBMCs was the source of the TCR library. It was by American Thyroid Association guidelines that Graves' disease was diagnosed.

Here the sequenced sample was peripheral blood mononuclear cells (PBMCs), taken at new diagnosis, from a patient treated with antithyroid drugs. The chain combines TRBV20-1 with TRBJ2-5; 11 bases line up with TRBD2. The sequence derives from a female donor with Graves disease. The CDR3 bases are TGCAGTGCGCCCCCCCCAACTAGCGGGGGTGAAGAGACCCAGTACTTC. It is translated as CSAPPPTSGGEETQYF.